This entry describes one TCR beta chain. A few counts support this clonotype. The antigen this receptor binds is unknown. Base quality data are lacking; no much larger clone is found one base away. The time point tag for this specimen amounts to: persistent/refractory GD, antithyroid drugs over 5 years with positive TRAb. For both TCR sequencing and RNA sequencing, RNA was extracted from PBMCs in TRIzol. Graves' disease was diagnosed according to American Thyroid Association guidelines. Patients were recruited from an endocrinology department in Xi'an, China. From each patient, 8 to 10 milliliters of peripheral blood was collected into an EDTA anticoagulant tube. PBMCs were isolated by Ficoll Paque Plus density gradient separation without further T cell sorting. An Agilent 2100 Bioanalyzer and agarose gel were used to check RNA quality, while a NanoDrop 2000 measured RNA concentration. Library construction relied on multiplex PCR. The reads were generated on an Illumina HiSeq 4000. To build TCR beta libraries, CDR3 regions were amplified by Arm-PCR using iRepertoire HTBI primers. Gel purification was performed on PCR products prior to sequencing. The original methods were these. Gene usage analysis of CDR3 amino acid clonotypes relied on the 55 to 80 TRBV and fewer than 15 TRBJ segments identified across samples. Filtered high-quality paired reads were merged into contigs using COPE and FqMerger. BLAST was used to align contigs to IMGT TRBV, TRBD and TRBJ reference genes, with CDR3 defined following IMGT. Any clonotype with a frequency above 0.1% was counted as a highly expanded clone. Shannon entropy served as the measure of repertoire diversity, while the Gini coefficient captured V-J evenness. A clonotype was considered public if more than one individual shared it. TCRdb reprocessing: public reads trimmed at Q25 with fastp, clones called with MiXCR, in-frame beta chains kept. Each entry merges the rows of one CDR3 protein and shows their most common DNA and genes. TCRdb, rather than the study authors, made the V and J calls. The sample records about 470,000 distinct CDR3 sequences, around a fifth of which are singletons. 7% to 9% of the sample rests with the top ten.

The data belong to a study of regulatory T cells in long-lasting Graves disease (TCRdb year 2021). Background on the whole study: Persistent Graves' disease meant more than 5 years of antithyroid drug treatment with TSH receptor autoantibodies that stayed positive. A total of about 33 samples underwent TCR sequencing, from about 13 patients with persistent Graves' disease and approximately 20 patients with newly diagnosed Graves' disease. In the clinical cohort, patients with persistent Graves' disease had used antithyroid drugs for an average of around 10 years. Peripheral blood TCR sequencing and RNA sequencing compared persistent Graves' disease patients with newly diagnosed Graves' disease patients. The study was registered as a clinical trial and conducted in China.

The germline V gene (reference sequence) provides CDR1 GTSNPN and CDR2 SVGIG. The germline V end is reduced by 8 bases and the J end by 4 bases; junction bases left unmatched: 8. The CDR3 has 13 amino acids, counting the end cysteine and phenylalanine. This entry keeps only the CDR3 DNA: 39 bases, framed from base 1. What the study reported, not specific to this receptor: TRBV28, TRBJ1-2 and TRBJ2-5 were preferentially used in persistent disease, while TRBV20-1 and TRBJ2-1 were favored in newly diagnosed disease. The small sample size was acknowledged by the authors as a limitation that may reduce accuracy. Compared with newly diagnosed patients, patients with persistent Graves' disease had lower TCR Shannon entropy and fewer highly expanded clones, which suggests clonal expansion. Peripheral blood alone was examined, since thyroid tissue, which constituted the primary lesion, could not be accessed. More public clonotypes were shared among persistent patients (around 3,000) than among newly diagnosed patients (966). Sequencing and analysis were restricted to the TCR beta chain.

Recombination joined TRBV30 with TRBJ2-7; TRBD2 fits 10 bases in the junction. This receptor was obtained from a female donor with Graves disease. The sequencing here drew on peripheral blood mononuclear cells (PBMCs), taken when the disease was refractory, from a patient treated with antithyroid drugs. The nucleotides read TGTGCCGGGACTAGCGAGGGACCTTACGAGCAGTACTTC. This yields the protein CAGTSEGPYEQYF. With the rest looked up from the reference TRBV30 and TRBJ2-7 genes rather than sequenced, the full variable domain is SQTIHQWPATLVQPVGSPLSLECTVEGTSNPNLYWYRQAAGRGLQLLFYSVGIGQISSEVPQNLSASRPQDRQFILSSKKLLLSDSGFYLCAGTSEGPYEQYFGPGTRLTVT.